This entry lists 10 T cell receptor beta chains sequenced from one sample in a study of lymphopenia after photon versus proton radiotherapy. Clones were read by immunoSEQ multiplex PCR, and TCRdb kept only the in-frame ones, dropping some. The table lists 55,000 to 75,000 clones, just over 90% of them singletons. Source: peripheral blood, taken from a patient treated with photon-based radiotherapy. These receptors were obtained from a woman between 65 and 79 years old with pancreatic cancer.

The CDR3 here is CASIAGGGTGELFF. CDR3 bases: TGTGCCAGCATTGCAGGGGGAGGCACCGGGGAGCTGTTTTTT. This chain links TRBV2 with TRBJ2-2; a weak D match, TRBD1 (7 bases). The V gene's germline CDR1 is SNHLY and CDR2 FYNNEI. CDR3 size: 14 residues. V lost 7 bases, J lost 4 bases, and 13 bases lay in between. Supplemented by reference TRBV2 and TRBJ2-2, the full variable domain reads EPEVTQTPSHQVTQMGQEVILRCVPISNHLYFYWYRQILGQKVEFLVSFYNNEISEKSEIFDDQFSVERPDGSNFTLKIRSTKLEDSAMYFCASIAGGGTGELFFGEGSRLTVL.

The chain recombines TRBV28 with TRBJ1-5; D is unresolved. The CDR3 runs 16 residues. Between the trimmed V and J ends, which lost 4 bases and 0 bases, there was a span of 13 bases. Looked up from germline, CDR1 is MDHEN and CDR2 is SYDVKM. The CDR3 sequence is CASSSPGLYSNQPQHF. CDR3 bases: TGTGCCAGCAGTTCCCCAGGTCTTTATAGCAATCAGCCCCAGCATTTT. The full variable domain, with the rest looked up from reference TRBV28 and TRBJ1-5, is DVKVTQSSRYLVKRTGEKVFLECVQDMDHENMFWYRQDPGLGLRLIYFSYDVKMKEKGDIPEGYSVSREKKERFSLILESASTNQTSMYLCASSSPGLYSNQPQHFGDGTRLSIL.

There are a few counts of this clone. The chain links TRBV10-3 to TRBJ2-1; the match to TRBD2 covers 8 bases. This CDR3 contains 13 residues. CDR1 and CDR2 (germline): ENHRY, SYGVKD. J was trimmed by 9 bases and V by 7 bases; bases with no gene match: 8. The CDR3 DNA follows: TGTGCCATCAAAAGCGGGAGTTTGGGTGAGCAGTTCTTC. As protein: CAIKSGSLGEQFF.

The chain couples TRBV28 to TRBJ2-1; 7 nucleotides line up with TRBD1. From germline, CDR1 is MDHEN and CDR2 SYDVKM. Losses at the gene ends were 4 bases for V and 4 bases for J; bases not matched to a gene: 10. CDR3 length: 16 amino acids. The CDR3 region is CASSSSKGAGYNEQFF. CDR3 DNA: TGTGCCAGCAGTTCTTCAAAGGGGGCTGGGTACAATGAGCAGTTCTTC.

This chain connects TRBV6-5 to TRBJ2-1, with TRBD2 matching 13 bases. Germline CDR1 reads MNHEY; CDR2 reads SVGAGI. The CDR3 loop spans 15 amino acids. J was trimmed by 7 bases and V by 10 bases; bases with no gene match: 10. Here the CDR3 DNA reads TGTGCCACCGGACCGGGACTAGCGGGACGAAATGAGCAGTTCTTC. Its protein is CATGPGLAGRNEQFF.

This clone occurred a few times. J is TRBJ1-2 and V is TRBV20-1; no clear D gene. Trimming removed 5 bases from V and 6 bases from J, with 10 bases in between. Germline CDR1 and CDR2: DFQATT and SNEGSKA (reference sequence). CDR3 length equals 11 residues. The DNA of the CDR3 is TGCAGTGCTTCGCCTGGGGATGGCTACACCTTC. Encoded protein: CSASPGDGYTF.

The V gene is TRBV28, the J gene TRBJ1-4; 8 positions match TRBD1. Germline values: CDR1 MDHEN, CDR2 SYDVKM. V was pared by 5 bases and J by 5 bases, with 13 bases of the junction left unmatched. The CDR3 loop spans 17 amino acids. The CDR3: CASSPPSGGQGNEKLFF. In DNA, the CDR3 is TGTGCCAGCAGTCCCCCCTCGGGCGGACAGGGAAATGAAAAACTGTTTTTT.

This chain joins TRBV21-1 and TRBJ2-7; the D call in the table, TRBD1, was not verified against the DNA. TRBV21-1 is described as a pseudogene. The CDR3 runs 19 residues. This CDR3 is CASSKGTRDRDPFPYEQYF. In DNA form, the CDR3 reads TGTGCCAGCAGCAAAGGAACTCGGGACAGGGACCCTTTCCCCTACGAGCAGTACTTC.

The rearrangement joins TRBV4-2 to TRBJ2-4; D possibly uses TRBD1 or TRBD2 (5 bases each). Trimming shortened V by 5 bases and J by 3 bases, and 23 bases separated the two germline ends. This CDR3 region has 18 residues. Germline V gene data show CDR1 as LGHNA and CDR2 as YNFKEQ. Here the CDR3 reads CASSILSRWGPDKNIQYF. CDR3 in DNA: TGTGCCAGCAGCATACTCTCTAGGTGGGGACCGGACAAAAACATTCAGTACTTC.

The chain couples TRBV5-1 to TRBJ2-3; 9 bases agree with TRBD2. Germline V gene sequence: CDR1 SGHRS, CDR2 YFSETQ. The CDR3 runs 16 residues. With V trimmed by 0 bases and J by 0 bases, 2 bases remained unmatched. The CDR3: CASSLVTSGSTDTQYF. CDR3 nucleotide sequence: TGCGCCAGCAGCTTGGTGACTAGCGGAAGCACAGATACGCAGTATTTT. Together with reference TRBV5-1 and TRBJ2-3, the CDR3 gives the full variable domain: KAGVTQTPRYLIKTRGQQVTLSCSPISGHRSVSWYQQTPGQGLQFLFEYFSETQRNKGNFPGRFSGRQFSNSRSEMNVSTLELGDSALYLCASSLVTSGSTDTQYFGPGTRLTVL.